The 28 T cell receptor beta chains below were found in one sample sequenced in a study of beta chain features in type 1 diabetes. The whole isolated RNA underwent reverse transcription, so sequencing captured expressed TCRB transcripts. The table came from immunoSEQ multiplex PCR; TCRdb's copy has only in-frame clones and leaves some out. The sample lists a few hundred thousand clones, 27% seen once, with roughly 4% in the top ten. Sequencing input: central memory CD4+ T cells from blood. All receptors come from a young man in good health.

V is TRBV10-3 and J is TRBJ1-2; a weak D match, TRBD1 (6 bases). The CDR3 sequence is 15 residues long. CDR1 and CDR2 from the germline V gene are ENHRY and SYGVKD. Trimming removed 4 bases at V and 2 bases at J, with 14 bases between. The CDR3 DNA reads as TGTGCCATCAGTGTGTCAGGACAGACCAACTATGGCTACACCTTC. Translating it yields CAISVSGQTNYGYTF.

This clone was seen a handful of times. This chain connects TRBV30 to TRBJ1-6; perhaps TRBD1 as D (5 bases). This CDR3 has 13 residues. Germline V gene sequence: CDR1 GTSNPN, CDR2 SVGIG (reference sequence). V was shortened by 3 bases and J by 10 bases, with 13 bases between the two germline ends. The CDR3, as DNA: TGTGCCTGGAGGGAGCCAGGGAAGTCACCCCTCCACTTT. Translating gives CAWREPGKSPLHF.

CDR3 bases: TGTGCCAGCAGCGTAGGCCTCATGAACAATGAGCAGTTCTTC. It translates to CASSVGLMNNEQFF. This chain joins TRBV9 and TRBJ2-1; the D is unclear. CDR1 and CDR2 (germline): SGDLS, YYNGEE. The V and J ends lost 0 bases and 5 bases respectively, with 9 bases between them. The length of the CDR3 is 14 residues.

CDR3 sequence (DNA): TGTGCCAGCAGTTACTCTCGGCCAGAGAACACTGAAGCTTTCTTT. Translated, it gives CASSYSRPENTEAFF. The chain is built from TRBV6-5 and TRBJ1-1; D call uncertain. Germline V gene lookup returns CDR1 MNHEY and CDR2 SVGAGI. V lost 0 bases and J 1 base, leaving 9 bases between the germline ends. The CDR3 sequence is 15 residues long.

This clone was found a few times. CDR3 DNA sequence: TGTGCCAGCAGCCCCAACCGGGACAGCCACTATGGCTACACCTTC. This codes for CASSPNRDSHYGYTF. The rearrangement uses TRBV6-1 and TRBJ1-2, with 7 bases identical to TRBD1. J was trimmed by 3 bases and V by 6 bases; bases with no gene match: 10. Germline V gene lookup returns CDR1 MNHNS and CDR2 SASEGT. CDR3 length: 15 residues.

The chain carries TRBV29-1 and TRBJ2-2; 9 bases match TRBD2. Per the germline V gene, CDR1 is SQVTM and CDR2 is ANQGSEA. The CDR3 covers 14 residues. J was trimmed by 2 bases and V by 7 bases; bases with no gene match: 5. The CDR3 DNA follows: TGCAGCGCCCTTAGCGGGAGAAACACCGGGGAGCTGTTTTTT. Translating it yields CSALSGRNTGELFF.

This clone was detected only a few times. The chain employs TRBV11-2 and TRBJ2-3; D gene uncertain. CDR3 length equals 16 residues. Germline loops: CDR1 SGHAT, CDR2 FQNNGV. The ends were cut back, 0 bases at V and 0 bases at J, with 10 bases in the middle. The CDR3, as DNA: TGTGCCAGCAGCTTAGAATCCAGTCTCAGCACAGATACGCAGTATTTT. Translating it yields CASSLESSLSTDTQYF. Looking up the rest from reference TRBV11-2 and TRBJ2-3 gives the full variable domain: EAGVAQSPRYKIIEKRQSVAFWCNPISGHATLYWYQQILGQGPKLLIQFQNNGVVDDSQLPKDRFSAERLKGVDSTLKIQPAKLEDSAVYLCASSLESSLSTDTQYFGPGTRLTVL.

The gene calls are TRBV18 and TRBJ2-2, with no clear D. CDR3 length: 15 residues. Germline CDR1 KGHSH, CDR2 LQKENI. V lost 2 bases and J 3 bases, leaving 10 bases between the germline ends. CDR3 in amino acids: CASSPIGDHTGELFF. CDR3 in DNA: TGTGCCAGCTCACCAATAGGAGACCACACCGGGGAGCTGTTTTTT. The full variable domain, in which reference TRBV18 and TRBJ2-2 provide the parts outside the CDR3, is NAGVMQNPRHLVRRRGQEARLRCSPMKGHSHVYWYRQLPEEGLKFMVYLQKENIIDESGMPKERFSAEFPKEGPSILRIQQVVRGDSAAYFCASSPIGDHTGELFFGEGSRLTVL.

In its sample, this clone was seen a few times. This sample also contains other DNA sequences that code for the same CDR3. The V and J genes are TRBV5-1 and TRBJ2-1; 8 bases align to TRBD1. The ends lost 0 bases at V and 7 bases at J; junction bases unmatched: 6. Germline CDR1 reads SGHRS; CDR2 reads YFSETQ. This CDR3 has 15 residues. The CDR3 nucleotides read TGCGCCAGCAGCTTGGCTGGACAGGGTGCGAATGAGCAGTTCTTC. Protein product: CASSLAGQGANEQFF.

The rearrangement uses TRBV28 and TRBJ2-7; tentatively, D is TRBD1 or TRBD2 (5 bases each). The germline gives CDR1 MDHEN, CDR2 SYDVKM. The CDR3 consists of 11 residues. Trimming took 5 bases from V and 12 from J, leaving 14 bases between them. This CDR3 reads CASSGTGPPYF. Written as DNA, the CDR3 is TGTGCCAGCAGTGGGACGGGACCTCCGTACTTC.

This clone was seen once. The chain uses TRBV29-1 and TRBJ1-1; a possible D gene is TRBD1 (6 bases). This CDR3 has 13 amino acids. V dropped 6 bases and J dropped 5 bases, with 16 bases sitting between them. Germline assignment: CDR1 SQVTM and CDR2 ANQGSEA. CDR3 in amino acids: CSVVGGIGTEAFF. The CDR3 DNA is TGCAGCGTCGTTGGGGGCATAGGGACTGAAGCTTTCTTT.

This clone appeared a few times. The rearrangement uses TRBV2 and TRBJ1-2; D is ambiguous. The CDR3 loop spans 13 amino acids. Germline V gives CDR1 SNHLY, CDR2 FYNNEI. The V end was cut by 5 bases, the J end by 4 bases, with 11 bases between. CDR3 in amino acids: CASSQGSSYGYTF. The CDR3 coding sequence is TGTGCCAGCAGTCAAGGGTCCTCCTATGGCTACACCTTC.

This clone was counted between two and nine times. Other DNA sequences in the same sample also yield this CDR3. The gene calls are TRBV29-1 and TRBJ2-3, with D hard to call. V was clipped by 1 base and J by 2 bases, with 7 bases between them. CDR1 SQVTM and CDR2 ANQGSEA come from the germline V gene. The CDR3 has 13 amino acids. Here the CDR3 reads CSVEAAHTDTQYF. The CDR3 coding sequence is TGCAGCGTTGAAGCGGCCCACACAGATACGCAGTATTTT.

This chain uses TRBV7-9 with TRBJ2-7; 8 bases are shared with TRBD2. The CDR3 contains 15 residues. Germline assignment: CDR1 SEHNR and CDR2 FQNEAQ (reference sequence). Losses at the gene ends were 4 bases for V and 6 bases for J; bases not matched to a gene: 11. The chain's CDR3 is CASSSPKAGVFEQYF. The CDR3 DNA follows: TGTGCCAGCAGCTCCCCCAAAGCGGGAGTATTCGAGCAGTACTTC.

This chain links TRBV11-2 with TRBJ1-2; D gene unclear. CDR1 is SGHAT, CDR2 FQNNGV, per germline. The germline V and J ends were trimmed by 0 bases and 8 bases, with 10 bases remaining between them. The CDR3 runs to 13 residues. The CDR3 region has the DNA TGTGCCAGCAGCTTAGAACCCGGTGGAGGCTACACCTTC. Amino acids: CASSLEPGGGYTF.

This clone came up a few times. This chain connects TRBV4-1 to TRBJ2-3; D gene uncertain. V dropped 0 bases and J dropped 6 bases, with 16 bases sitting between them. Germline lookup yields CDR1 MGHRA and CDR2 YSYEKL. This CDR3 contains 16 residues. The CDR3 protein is CASSQDGSVMTDTQYF. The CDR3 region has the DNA TGCGCCAGCAGCCAAGACGGGTCGGTCATGACGGATACGCAGTATTTT.

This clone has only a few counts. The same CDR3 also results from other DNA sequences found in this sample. CDR3 region: CSATGAGGYTF. CDR3 nucleotides: TGCAGTGCTACCGGAGCCGGGGGCTACACCTTC. V gene TRBV20-1 combines with J gene TRBJ1-2; D gene uncertain. CDR3 length equals 11 residues. Between the trimmed V and J ends, which lost 4 bases and 8 bases, there was a span of 11 bases. The germline gives CDR1 DFQATT, CDR2 SNEGSKA (reference sequence).

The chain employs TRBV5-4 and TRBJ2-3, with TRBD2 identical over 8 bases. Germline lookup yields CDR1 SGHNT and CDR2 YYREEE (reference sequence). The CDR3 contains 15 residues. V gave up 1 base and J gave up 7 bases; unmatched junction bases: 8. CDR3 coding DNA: TGTGCCAGCAGCTTGCCACTAGCGGCGGGACATACGCAGTATTTT. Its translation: CASSLPLAAGHTQYF.

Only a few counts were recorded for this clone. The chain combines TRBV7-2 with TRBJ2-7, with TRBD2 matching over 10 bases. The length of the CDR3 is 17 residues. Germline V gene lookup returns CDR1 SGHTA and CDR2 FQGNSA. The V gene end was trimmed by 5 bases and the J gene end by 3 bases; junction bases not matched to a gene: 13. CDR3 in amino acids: CASSQRAASGSSYEQYF. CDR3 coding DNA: TGTGCCAGCAGCCAAAGGGCAGCTAGCGGGAGTAGCTACGAGCAGTACTTC. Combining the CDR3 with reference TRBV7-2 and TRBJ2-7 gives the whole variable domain GAGVSQSPSNKVTEKGKDVELRCDPISGHTALYWYRQSLGQGLEFLIYFQGNSAPDKSGLPSDRFSAERTGGSVSTLTIQRTQQEDSAVYLCASSQRAASGSSYEQYFGPGTRLTVT.

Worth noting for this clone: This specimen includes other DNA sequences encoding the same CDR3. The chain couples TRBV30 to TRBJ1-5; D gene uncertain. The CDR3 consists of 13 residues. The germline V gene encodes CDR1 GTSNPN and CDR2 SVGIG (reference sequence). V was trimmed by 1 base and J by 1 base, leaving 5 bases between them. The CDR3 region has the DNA TGTGCCTGGAGTGGAGGGAGCAATCAGCCCCAGCATTTT. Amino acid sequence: CAWSGGSNQPQHF.

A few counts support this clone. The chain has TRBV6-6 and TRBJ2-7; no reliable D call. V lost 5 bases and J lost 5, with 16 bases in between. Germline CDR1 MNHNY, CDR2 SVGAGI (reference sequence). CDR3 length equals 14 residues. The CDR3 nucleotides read TGTGCCAGCAGTCTTAATAGGCTGTTCGACGAGCAGTACTTC. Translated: CASSLNRLFDEQYF.

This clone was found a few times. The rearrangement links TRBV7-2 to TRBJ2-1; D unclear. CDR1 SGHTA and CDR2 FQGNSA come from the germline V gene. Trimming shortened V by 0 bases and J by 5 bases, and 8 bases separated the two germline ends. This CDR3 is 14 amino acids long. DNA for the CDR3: TGTGCCAGCAGCTTAGCGGGGTCAAACAATGAGCAGTTCTTC. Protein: CASSLAGSNNEQFF.

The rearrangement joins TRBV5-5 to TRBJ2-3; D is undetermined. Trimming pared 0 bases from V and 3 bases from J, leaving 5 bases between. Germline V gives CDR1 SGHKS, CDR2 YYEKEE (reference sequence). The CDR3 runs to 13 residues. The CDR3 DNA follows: TGTGCCAGCAGCTTGGGCTCAACAGATACGCAGTATTTT. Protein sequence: CASSLGSTDTQYF.

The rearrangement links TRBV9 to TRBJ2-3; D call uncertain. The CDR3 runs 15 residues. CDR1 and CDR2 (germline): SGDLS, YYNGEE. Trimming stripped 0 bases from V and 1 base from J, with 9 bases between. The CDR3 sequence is CASSVEATRTDTQYF. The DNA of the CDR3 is TGTGCCAGCAGCGTAGAAGCCACCCGCACAGATACGCAGTATTTT.

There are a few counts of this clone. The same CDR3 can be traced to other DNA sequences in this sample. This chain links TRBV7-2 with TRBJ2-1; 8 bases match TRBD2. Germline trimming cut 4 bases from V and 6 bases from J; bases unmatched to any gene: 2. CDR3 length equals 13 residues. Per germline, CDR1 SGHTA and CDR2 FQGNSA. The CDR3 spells CASSSGLANEQFF. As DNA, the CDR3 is TGTGCCAGCAGCTCAGGACTAGCCAATGAGCAGTTCTTC.

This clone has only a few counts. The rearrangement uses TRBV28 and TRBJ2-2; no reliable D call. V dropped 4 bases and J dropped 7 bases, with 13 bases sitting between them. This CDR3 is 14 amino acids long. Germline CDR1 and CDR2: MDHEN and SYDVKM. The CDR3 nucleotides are TGTGCCAGCAGTTCACCCCCTGTGGGCGGGGAGCTGTTTTTT. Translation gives CASSSPPVGGELFF.

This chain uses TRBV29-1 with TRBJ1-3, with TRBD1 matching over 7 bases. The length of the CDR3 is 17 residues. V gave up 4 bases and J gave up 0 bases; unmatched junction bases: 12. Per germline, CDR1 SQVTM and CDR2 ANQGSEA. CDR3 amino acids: CSVAPGQSFSSGNTIYF. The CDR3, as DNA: TGCAGCGTTGCCCCGGGACAGAGCTTTTCCTCTGGAAACACCATATATTTT.

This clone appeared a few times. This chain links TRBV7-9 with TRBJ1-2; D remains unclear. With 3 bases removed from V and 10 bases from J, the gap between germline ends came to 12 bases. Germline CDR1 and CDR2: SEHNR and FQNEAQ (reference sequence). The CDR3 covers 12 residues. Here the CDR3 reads CASSFKEEAYTF. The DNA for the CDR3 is TGTGCCAGCAGCTTCAAGGAGGAGGCCTACACCTTC.